The TCR beta chain described here comes from a study of blood T cells in healthy people across ages. General observations from the study: Age brought a roughly linear fall in TCR beta diversity measured per million T cells.

It was with a sample-barcoded 5' primer and a J-beta primer mix that a second PCR of about 6 to 11 cycles was run. Each sample provided no less than 3 million CDR3-containing paired-end reads. TCRdb called the 5' RACE reads again in MiXCR, with one record for every CDR3 protein. Counted here are about 1.8 million distinct CDR3 sequences, roughly 52% occurring once; the ten biggest clones make up roughly 2%. There are a few counts of this clonotype. The target antigen is unknown. The V segment lost 4 bases and the J segment 0 bases; nucleotides outside the gene matches: 4. The CDR3 length is 16 residues. Isolation of PBMCs gave at least 7 million cells per sample.

The clonotype originates from a woman in her forties in good health. This chain connects TRBV12-3 or TRBV12-4 to TRBJ2-7, with 12 nucleotides matching TRBD1. The specimen sequenced was blood. The CDR3 nucleotides are TGTGCCAGCAGTTCCCTGGGACAGGGGGCCTCCTACGAGCAGTACTTC. Amino acids: CASSSLGQGASYEQYF.